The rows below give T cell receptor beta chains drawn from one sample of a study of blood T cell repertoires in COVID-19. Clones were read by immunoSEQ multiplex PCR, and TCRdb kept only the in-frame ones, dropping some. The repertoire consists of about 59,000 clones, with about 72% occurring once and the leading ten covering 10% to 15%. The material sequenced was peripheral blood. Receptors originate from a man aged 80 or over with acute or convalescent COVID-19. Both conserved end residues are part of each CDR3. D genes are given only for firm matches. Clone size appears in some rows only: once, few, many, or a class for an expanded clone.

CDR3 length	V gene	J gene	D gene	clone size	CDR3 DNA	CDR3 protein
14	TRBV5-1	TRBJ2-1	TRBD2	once	TGCGCCAGCAGCTCCGGGACTAGCATCTATGAGCAGTTCTTC	CASSSGTSIYEQFF
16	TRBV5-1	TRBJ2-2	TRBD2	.	TGCGCCAGCAGCGGATCTAGCGGGGCGAACACCGGGGAGCTGTTTTTT	CASSGSSGANTGELFF
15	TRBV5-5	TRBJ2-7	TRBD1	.	TGTGCCAGCAGCGAGGGACAGGGGACTCGCTACGAGCAGTACTTC	CASSEGQGTRYEQYF
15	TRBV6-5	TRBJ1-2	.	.	TGTGCCAGCAGTCGAGGACAGTTAGCTAACTATGGCTACACCTTC	CASSRGQLANYGYTF
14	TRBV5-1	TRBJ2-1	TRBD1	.	TGCGCCAGCAGCTTAGGGACAGGGAACAATGAGCAGTTCTTC	CASSLGTGNNEQFF
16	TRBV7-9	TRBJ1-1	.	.	TGTGCCAGCAGCGAACCATACTGGGGACAGAACACTGAAGCTTTCTTT	CASSEPYWGQNTEAFF
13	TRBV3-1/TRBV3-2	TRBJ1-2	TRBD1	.	TGTGCCAGCAGCCAAGCAGGGGGTGGTGGCTACACCTTC	CASSQAGGGGYTF
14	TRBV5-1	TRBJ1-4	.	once	TGCGCCAGCAGCTTGGACCTATATAATGAAAAACTGTTTTTT	CASSLDLYNEKLFF
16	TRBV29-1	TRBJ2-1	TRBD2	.	TGCAGCGCTGCCCCGGCTAGCGGGAGCCGTGGCGATGAGCAGTTCTTC	CSAAPASGSRGDEQFF
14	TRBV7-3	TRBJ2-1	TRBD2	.	TGTGCCAGCAGCTTATCTGGACTAGCGTCTGAGCAGTTCTTC	CASSLSGLASEQFF
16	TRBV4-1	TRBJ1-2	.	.	TGCGCCAGCAGCCCCTCCGGTTTCGGTTTGATATATGGCTACACCTTC	CASSPSGFGLIYGYTF
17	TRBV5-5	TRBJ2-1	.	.	TGTGCCAGCAGCTTGACTAGCTTTGGTATTAGGGACAATGAGCAGTTCTTC	CASSLTSFGIRDNEQFF
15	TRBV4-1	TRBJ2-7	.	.	TGCGCCAGCAGCCAAGTAGGAAGGAGCTCCTACGAGCAGTACTTC	CASSQVGRSSYEQYF
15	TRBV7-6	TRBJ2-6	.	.	TGTGCCAGCAGTTCACGGGGACTTGGGGCCAACGTCCTGACTTTC	CASSSRGLGANVLTF
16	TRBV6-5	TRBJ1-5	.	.	TGTGCCAGCAGTTACCCCGGACAGTCGCCGCCGCAGCCCCAGCATTTT	CASSYPGQSPPQPQHF
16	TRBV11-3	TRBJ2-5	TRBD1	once	TGTGCCAGCAGCTTAGACGGACAGGGGGCGCGGGAGACCCAGTACTTC	CASSLDGQGARETQYF
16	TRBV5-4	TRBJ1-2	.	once	TGTGCCAGCAGCCCAATGTCTGGTGTGGGGGCAGGGGGCTACACCTTC	CASSPMSGVGAGGYTF
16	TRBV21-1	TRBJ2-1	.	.	TGTGCCAGCAGCTCACGACTAGCGGGGCCCTACAATGAGCAGTTCTTC	CASSSRLAGPYNEQFF
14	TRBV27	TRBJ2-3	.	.	TGTGCCAGCAGTTTGTACAGATACACAGATACGCAGTATTTT	CASSLYRYTDTQYF
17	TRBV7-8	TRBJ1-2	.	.	TGTGCCAGCAGCTTAGCGTTAGGCTCAGGTCTTAACTATGGCTACACCTTC	CASSLALGSGLNYGYTF
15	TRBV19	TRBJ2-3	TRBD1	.	TGTGCCAGTAGTATTGGCAGGGGGCGTACAGATACGCAGTATTTT	CASSIGRGRTDTQYF
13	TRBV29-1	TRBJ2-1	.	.	TGCAGCGTTGAAGGTACGGGGATGAATGAGCAGTTCTTC	CSVEGTGMNEQFF
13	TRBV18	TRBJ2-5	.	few	TGTGCCAGCTCTCCTACAGGGTATGAGACCCAGTACTTC	CASSPTGYETQYF
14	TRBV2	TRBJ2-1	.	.	TGTGCCAGCAGGCTCTTGGGGACTGACAATGAGCAGTTCTTC	CASRLLGTDNEQFF
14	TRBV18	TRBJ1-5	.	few	TGTGCCAGCTCACCCCAAGGAGGGAATCAGCCCCAGCATTTT	CASSPQGGNQPQHF
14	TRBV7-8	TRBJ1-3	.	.	TGTGCCAGCAGCTTAGTTCTGTCTGGAAACACCATATATTTT	CASSLVLSGNTIYF
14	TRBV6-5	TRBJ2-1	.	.	TGTGCCAGCAGTCGGGACTTTTCGGACAATGAGCAGTTCTTC	CASSRDFSDNEQFF
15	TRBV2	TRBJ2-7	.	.	TGTGCCAGCAGTGTAGGGCTTAGCGCCGTGAACGAGCAGTACTTC	CASSVGLSAVNEQYF
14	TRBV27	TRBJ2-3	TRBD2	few	TGTGCCAGCAGTTTAGGGAGGGCCACAGATACGCAGTATTTT	CASSLGRATDTQYF
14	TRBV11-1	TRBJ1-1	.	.	TGTGCCAGCAGCCCGGGGGGGGCGGTCACTGAAGCTTTCTTT	CASSPGGAVTEAFF
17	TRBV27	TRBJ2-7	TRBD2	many	TGTGCCAGCAGTTCCGTGGTACCGGGACTAGGGGTTTACGAGCAGTACTTC	CASSSVVPGLGVYEQYF
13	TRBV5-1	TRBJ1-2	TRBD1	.	TGCGCCAGCAGCATCGGACAGGACCCCGGCTACACCTTC	CASSIGQDPGYTF
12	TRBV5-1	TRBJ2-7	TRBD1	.	TGCGCCAGCAGCCGGGACAGAAACGAGCAGTACTTC	CASSRDRNEQYF
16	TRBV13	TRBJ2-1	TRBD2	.	TGTGCCAGCAGCCCCCGCGGGGGGGGAGGAAACAATGAGCAGTTCTTC	CASSPRGGGGNNEQFF
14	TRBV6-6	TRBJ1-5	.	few	TGTGCCAGCAGTTCGGGGGGCGGGGATCAGCCCCAGCATTTT	CASSSGGGDQPQHF
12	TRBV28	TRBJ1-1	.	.	TGTGCCAGCAGTCTTTTAAGGGGGAAAGCTTTCTTT	CASSLLRGKAFF
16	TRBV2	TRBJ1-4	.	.	TGTGCCAGCAGTCGTCTTTCAGGGGCGGCTAATGAAAAACTGTTTTTT	CASSRLSGAANEKLFF
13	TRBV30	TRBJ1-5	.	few	TGTGCCTGGGGGACTTCTGGCAATCAGCCCCAGCATTTT	CAWGTSGNQPQHF
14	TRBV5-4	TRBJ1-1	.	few	TGTGCCAGTCAAATTGATACATTGAACACTGAAGCTTTCTTT	CASQIDTLNTEAFF
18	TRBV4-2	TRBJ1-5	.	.	TGTGCCAGCAGCCGCTCGCTGATAGGGGTTTATAGCAATCAGCCCCAGCATTTT	CASSRSLIGVYSNQPQHF